This T cell receptor beta chain was captured in a study of blood T cell repertoires in COVID-19. Study information: COVID-19 samples from acute and convalescent phases originated in the United States, Italy and Spain.

Enrolled during active infection, Seattle patients were then followed longitudinally. Trimming left V 3 bases short and J 2 bases short, with 9 bases between. This CDR3 spans 14 amino acids. Germline CDR1 KGHSH, CDR2 LQKENI. This clone has a single count. Original handling: Amplification of reference gene primers provided the estimated nucleated cell counts. The data were produced by immunoSEQ multiplex PCR, yet TCRdb's version contains in-frame clones alone and is incomplete. V and J calls and clone size come straight from that table; D and trimming were deduced from the DNA. The sample has fewer than 700,000 clones, around 90% seen once; the top ten hold roughly 8%.

This sequence was found in a woman in her forties or fifties with COVID-19, enrolled during active disease. The chain uses TRBV18 and TRBJ2-3; D possibly corresponds to TRBD2 (6 bases). The specimen sequenced was peripheral blood. In nucleotides, the CDR3 is TGTGCCAGCTCACCTACGGGGGACACAGATACGCAGTATTTT. It translates to CASSPTGDTDTQYF.